This entry features one T cell receptor (beta chain) sequence. Its antigen remains unknown. Generated by immunoSEQ multiplex PCR, the TCRdb table keeps only in-frame clones and is missing some. Here the sample spans some 120,000 clones, about 90% being singletons. The data derive from a study of T cell responses to AZD1222 COVID-19 vaccine. Study outcomes and limitations: In a largely white British group with more females than males, clonal diversity was possibly underestimated. Spike-specific TCR depth and breadth grew after two AZD1222 doses. At 160-218 and 743-854, vaccine-associated CD4 TCRs were dominant, and they spanned spike. Scientists sampled the repertoires only once the peak T cell response had passed.

This clonotype originated in an adult in good health. This specimen consisted of peripheral blood, obtained on day 0 of AZD1222 vaccination.

The CDR3 nucleotides read TGTGCCAGCAGCCTACTCAGTACTAGCACAGATACGCAGTATTTT. Its translation: CASSLLSTSTDTQYF. J is TRBJ2-3 and V is TRBV3-1 (or the pseudogene TRBV3-2); D is undetermined. Germline V gives CDR1 LGHDT, CDR2 YNNKEL (reference sequence). The CDR3 runs 15 residues. The germline V and J ends were trimmed by 4 bases and 0 bases, with 11 bases remaining between them.